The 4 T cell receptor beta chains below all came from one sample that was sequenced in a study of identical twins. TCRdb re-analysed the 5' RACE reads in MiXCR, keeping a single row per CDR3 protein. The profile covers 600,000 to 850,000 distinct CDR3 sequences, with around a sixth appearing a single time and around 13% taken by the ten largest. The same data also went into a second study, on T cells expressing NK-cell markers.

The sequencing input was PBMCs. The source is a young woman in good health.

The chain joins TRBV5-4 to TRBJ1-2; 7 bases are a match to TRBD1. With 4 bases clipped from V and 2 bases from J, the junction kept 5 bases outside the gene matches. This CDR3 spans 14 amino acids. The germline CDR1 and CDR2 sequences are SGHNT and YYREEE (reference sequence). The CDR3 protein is CASSLPGQNYGYTF. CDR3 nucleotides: TGTGCCAGCAGCCTCCCGGGACAGAACTATGGCTACACCTTC.

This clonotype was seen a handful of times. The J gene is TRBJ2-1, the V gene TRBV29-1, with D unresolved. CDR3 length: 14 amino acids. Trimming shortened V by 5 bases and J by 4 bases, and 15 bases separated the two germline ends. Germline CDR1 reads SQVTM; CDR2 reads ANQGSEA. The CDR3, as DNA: TGCAGCGTTCCAGACGGTAGCCTTTACAATGAGCAGTTCTTC. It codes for CSVPDGSLYNEQFF.

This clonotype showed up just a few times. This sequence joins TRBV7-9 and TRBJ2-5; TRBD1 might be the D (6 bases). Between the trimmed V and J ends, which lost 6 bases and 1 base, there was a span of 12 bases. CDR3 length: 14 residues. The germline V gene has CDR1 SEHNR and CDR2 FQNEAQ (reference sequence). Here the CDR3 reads CASSPGQTQETQYF. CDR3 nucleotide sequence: TGTGCCAGCAGTCCCGGACAGACCCAAGAGACCCAGTACTTC.

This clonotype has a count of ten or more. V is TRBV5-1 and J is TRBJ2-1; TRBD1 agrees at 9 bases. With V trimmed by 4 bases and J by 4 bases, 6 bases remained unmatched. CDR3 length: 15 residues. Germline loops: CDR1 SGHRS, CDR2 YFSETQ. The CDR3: CASSPRDRAYNEQFF. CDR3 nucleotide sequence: TGCGCCAGCAGCCCCAGGGACAGGGCTTACAATGAGCAGTTCTTC.